This is a list of T cell receptor beta chains from one sample in a study of T-cell memory formation after mild COVID-19. TCRdb ran MiXCR on the 5' RACE reads and lists one entry per CDR3 protein. Of around 300,000 distinct CDR3 sequences listed, approximately 18% are singletons. The specimen was PBMCs or a T cell subset sorted from them (not recorded which). The receptors here all came from a man younger than 35 who had mild COVID-19 (a few samples of this study predate the infection). Cell type and time point are not known. Each CDR3 is given with its conserved first and last residue. The order of the fields is clone size, V gene, J gene, D gene, CDR3 DNA, CDR3 protein. The D gene is left open where the match is weak. Where a row states a size, it is once, few, many or the class of an expanded clone; other rows omit it.

>many|TRBV18|TRBJ2-5|.
TGCGCCAGCAGCCCGGATGGGCAGGAGACCCAGTACTTC
CASSPDGQETQYF
>few|TRBV29-1|TRBJ2-5|TRBD2
TGCAGCGGGGGGGGTGAGGAGACCCAGTACTTC
CSGGGEETQYF
>few|TRBV7-3|TRBJ1-1|TRBD1
TGTGCCAGCAGCTTAACCCACTGGGACAGGGGTCGATCTGAAGCTTTCTTT
CASSLTHWDRGRSEAFF
>many|TRBV7-8|TRBJ2-3|.
TGTGCCAGCAGCTTAGCAGGGACGGAGAGGCCTCAGTATTTT
CASSLAGTERPQYF
>few|TRBV5-5|TRBJ1-2|.
TGTGCCAGCAGCTTGGAAGGACGGGCCCCGCGTGGCTACACCTTC
CASSLEGRAPRGYTF
>.|TRBV12-3/TRBV12-4|TRBJ1-2|TRBD1
TGTGCCAGCAGTCCCGGACAGGGGCTATTTGGCTACACCTTC
CASSPGQGLFGYTF
>many|TRBV7-2|TRBJ1-5|.
TGTGCCAGCAGCCTCACCGGGACAAACAATCAGCCCCAGCATTTT
CASSLTGTNNQPQHF
>few|TRBV7-9|TRBJ1-2|TRBD1
TGTGCCAGCAGCTCGGGACAGAACTATGGCTACACCTTC
CASSSGQNYGYTF
>.|TRBV5-1|TRBJ2-5|.
TGCGCCAGCAGCCCTTGGGACCGTTTTGACGAGACCCAGTACTTC
CASSPWDRFDETQYF
>.|TRBV2|TRBJ1-1|.
TGTGCCAGCAGTGAAATCCGGCAGATAAAATTTGAAGCTTTCTTT
CASSEIRQIKFEAFF
>.|TRBV2|TRBJ2-4|TRBD2
TGTGCCAGCGATCCCGGGACTAGTTCGAGCATTCAGTACTTC
CASDPGTSSSIQYF
>many|TRBV5-5|TRBJ2-1|.
TGTGCCAGCAGCACGGTCTGGGCAAATGAGCAGTTCTTC
CASSTVWANEQFF
>.|TRBV7-3|TRBJ2-6|.
TGTGCCAGCAGCTTAGTGGGGAGTAACACTGGGGCCAACGTCCTGACTTTC
CASSLVGSNTGANVLTF
>.|TRBV6-5|TRBJ2-2|TRBD1
TGTGCCAGCAGTACAGGGGGCCGGAACACCGGGGAGCTGTTTTTT
CASSTGGRNTGELFF
>few|TRBV12-3/TRBV12-4|TRBJ1-3|.
TGTGCCAGCAGTTTGTCAGGTGGAAACACCATATATTTT
CASSLSGGNTIYF
>few|TRBV9|TRBJ2-3|.
TGTGCCAGCAGCGTAGGGGCTAGCGAGTCAGATACGCAGTATTTT
CASSVGASESDTQYF
>.|TRBV4-1|TRBJ1-2|.
TGCGCCAGCAGCCGAGAACCTCGTAGCGGCAGCTATGGCTACACCTTC
CASSREPRSGSYGYTF
>few|TRBV30|TRBJ2-7|TRBD1
TGTGCCTGGAGTGTAGAAGGGGGCTTATACGAGCAGTACTTC
CAWSVEGGLYEQYF
>.|TRBV4-2|TRBJ2-2|.
TGTGCCAGCAGCCTTCCACAGGGAGGGAACACCGGGGAGCTGTTTTTT
CASSLPQGGNTGELFF
>few|TRBV4-2|TRBJ2-3|.
TGTGCCAGCAGCCAACAATGGACTGAGGGGGATACGCAGTATTTT
CASSQQWTEGDTQYF
>.|TRBV2|TRBJ1-3|.
TGTGCCAGCAGTGAGGGCAGGGGTGGAAACACCATATATTTT
CASSEGRGGNTIYF
>few|TRBV7-2|TRBJ1-6|.
TGTGCCAGCGGAGTGGGGGCTAATGGACCCCTCCACTTT
CASGVGANGPLHF